This T cell receptor beta chain emerged from a study of cytomegalovirus exposure and HLA in healthy donors. PCR amplification relied on 60 Vbeta primers (plus 13 Jbeta primers). Clones were sequenced by immunoSEQ multiplex PCR, and TCRdb holds only the in-frame ones, with some missing. The table includes some 150,000 clones, almost 80% detected once. CDR3 length equals 16 residues. V gave up 4 bases and J gave up 8 bases, with 21 bases separating them. Germline V gene sequence: CDR1 SGHRS, CDR2 YFSETQ. The sequenced sample consisted of PBMCs. The source is a woman in her fifties or sixties in good health and CMV-seronegative. The rearrangement links TRBV5-1 to TRBJ1-4; D might be TRBD1 (5 bases). Here the CDR3 reads CASSRPPGEFGEKLFF. In DNA, the CDR3 is TGCGCCAGCAGCCGACCCCCGGGGGAATTTGGAGAAAAACTGTTTTTT.